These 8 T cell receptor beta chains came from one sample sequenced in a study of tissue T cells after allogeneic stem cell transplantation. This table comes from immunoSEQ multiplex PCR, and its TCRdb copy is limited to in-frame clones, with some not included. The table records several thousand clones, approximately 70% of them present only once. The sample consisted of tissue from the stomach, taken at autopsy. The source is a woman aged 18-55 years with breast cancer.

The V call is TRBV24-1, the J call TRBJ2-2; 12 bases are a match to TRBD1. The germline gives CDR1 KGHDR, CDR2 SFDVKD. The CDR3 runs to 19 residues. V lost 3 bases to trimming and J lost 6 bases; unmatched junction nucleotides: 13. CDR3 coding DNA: TGTGCCACCAGTGATGCGCCGGGGACAGGGGGCGCCCGGGCCGGGGAGCTGTTTTTT. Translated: CATSDAPGTGGARAGELFF.

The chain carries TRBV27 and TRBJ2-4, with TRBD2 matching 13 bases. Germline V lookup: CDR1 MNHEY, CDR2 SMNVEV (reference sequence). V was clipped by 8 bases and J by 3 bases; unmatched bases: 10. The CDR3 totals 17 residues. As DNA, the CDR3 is TGTGCCAGCTGGACTAGCGGGAGTGCCGGTGGCAAAAACATTCAGTACTTC. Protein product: CASWTSGSAGGKNIQYF.

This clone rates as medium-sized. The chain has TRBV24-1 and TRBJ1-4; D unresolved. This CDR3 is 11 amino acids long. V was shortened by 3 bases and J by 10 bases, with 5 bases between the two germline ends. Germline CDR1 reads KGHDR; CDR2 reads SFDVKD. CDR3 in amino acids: CATSDGVKLFF. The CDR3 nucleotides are TGTGCCACCAGTGATGGCGTAAAACTGTTTTTT.

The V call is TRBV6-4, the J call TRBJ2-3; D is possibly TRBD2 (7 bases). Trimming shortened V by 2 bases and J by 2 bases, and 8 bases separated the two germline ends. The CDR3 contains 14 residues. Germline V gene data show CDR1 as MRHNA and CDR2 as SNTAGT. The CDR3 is CASSDGGATDTQYF. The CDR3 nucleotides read TGTGCCAGCAGTGACGGGGGGGCCACAGATACGCAGTATTTT.

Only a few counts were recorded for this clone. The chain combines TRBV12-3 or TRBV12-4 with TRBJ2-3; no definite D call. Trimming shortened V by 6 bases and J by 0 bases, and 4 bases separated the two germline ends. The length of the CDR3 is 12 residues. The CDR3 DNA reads TGTGCCAGCAGGGCTAGCACAGATACGCAGTATTTT. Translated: CASRASTDTQYF.

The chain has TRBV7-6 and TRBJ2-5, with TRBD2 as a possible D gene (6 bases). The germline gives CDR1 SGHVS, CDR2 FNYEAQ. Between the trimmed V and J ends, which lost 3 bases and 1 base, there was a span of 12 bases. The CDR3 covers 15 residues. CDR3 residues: CASSFSGDFQETQYF. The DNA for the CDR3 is TGTGCCAGCAGCTTTTCGGGGGACTTCCAAGAGACCCAGTACTTC.

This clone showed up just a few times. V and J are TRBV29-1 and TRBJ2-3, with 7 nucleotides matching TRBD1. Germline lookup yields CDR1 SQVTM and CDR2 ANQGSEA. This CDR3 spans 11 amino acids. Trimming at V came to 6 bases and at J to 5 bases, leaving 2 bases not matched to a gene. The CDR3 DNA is TGCAGCGTAGACAGGGAAGATACGCAGTATTTT. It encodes CSVDREDTQYF.

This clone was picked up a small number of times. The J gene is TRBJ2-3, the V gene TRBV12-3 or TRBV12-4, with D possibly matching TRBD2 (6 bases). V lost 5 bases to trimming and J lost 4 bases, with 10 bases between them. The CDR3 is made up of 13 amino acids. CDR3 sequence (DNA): TGTGCCAGCAGTGGGACTGGTGCAGATACGCAGTATTTT. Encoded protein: CASSGTGADTQYF.